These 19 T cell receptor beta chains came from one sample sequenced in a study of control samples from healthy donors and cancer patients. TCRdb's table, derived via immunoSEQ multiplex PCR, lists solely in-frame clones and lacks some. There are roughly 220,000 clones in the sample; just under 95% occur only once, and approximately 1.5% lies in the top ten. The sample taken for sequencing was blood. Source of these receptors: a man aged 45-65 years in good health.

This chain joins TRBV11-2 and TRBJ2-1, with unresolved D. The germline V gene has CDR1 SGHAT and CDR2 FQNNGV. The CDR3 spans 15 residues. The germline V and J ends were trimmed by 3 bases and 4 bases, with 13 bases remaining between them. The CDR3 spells CASSLGGYFYNEQFF. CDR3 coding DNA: TGTGCCAGCAGCTTGGGTGGTTACTTTTACAATGAGCAGTTCTTC.

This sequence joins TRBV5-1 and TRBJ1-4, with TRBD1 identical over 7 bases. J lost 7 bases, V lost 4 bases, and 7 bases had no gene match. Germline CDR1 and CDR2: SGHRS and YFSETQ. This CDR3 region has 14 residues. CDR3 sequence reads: CASSPMTGIEKLFF. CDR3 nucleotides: TGCGCCAGCAGCCCGATGACAGGGATTGAAAAACTGTTTTTT.

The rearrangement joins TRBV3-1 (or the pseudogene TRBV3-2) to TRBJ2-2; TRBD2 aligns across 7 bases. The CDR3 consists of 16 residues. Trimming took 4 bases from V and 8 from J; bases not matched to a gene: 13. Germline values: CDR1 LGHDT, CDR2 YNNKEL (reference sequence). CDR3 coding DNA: TGTGCCAGCAGCCCCACTAGGCGAGCGGGGCGAGGGGAGCTGTTTTTT. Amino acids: CASSPTRRAGRGELFF.

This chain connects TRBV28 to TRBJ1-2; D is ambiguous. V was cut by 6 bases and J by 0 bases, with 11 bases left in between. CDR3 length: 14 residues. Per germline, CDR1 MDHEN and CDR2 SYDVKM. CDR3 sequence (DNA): TGTGCCAGCAGCCGATTATCCTCTAACTATGGCTACACCTTC. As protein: CASSRLSSNYGYTF.

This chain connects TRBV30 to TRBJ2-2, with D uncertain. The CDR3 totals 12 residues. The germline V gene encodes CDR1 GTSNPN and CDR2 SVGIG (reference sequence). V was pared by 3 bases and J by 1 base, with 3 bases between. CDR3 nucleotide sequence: TGTGCCTGGAGCAAGAACACCGGGGAGCTGTTTTTT. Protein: CAWSKNTGELFF.

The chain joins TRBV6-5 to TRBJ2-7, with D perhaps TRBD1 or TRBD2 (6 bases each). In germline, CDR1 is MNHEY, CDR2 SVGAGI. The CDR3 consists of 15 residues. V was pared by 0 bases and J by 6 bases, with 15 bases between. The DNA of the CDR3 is TGTGCCAGCAGTTACTCTCTAAGGGGGACTCGCGAGCAGTACTTC. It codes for CASSYSLRGTREQYF.

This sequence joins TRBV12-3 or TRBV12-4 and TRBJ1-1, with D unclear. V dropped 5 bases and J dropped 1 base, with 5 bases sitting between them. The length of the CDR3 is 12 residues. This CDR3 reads CASSPGNTEAFF. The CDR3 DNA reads TGTGCCAGCAGTCCAGGGAACACTGAAGCTTTCTTT.

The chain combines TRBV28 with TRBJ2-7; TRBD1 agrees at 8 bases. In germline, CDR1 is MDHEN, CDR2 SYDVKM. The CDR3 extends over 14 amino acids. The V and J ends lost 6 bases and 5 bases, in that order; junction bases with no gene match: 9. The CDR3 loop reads CASSIQGAINEQYF. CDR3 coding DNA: TGTGCCAGCAGCATCCAGGGGGCGATAAACGAGCAGTACTTC.

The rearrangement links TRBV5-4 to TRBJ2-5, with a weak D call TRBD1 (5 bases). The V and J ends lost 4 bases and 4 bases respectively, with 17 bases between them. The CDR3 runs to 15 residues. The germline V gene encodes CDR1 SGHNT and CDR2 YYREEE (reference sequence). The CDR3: CASSPSARGRETQYF. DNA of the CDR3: TGTGCCAGCAGCCCGTCAGCAAGGGGCCGAGAGACCCAGTACTTC.

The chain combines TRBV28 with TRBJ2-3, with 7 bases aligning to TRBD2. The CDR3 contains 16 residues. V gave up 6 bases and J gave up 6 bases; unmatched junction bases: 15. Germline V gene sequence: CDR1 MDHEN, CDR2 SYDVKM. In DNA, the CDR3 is TGTGCCAGCAGCTCCGCCGGTGGGGCGGGGGTCGATACGCAGTATTTT. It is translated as CASSSAGGAGVDTQYF. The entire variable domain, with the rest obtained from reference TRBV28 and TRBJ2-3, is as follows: DVKVTQSSRYLVKRTGEKVFLECVQDMDHENMFWYRQDPGLGLRLIYFSYDVKMKEKGDIPEGYSVSREKKERFSLILESASTNQTSMYLCASSSAGGAGVDTQYFGPGTRLTVL.

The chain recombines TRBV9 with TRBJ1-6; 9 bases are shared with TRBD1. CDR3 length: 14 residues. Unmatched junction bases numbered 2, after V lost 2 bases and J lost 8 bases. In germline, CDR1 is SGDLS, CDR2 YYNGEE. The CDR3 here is CASSVTGGDSPLHF. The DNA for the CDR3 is TGTGCCAGCAGCGTGACAGGGGGTGATTCACCCCTCCACTTT.

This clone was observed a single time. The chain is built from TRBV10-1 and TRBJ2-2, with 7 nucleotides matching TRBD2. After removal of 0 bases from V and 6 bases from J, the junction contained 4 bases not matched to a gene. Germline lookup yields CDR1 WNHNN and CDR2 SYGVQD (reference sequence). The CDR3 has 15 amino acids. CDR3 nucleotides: TGCGCCAGCAGTGAGTCGTGGGGGGGAGCCGGGGAGCTGTTTTTT. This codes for CASSESWGGAGELFF.

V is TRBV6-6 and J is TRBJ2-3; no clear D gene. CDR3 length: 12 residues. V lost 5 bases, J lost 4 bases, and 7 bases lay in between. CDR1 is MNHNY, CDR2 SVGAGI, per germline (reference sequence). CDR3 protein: CASSSSADTQYF. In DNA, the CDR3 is TGTGCCAGCAGTAGCAGCGCAGATACGCAGTATTTT.

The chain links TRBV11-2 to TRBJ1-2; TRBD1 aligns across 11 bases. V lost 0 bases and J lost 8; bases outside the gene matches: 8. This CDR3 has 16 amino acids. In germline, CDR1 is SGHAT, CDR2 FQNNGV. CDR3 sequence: CASSLDPGQGDLGYTF. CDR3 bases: TGTGCCAGCAGCTTAGATCCGGGACAGGGGGATTTAGGCTACACCTTC.

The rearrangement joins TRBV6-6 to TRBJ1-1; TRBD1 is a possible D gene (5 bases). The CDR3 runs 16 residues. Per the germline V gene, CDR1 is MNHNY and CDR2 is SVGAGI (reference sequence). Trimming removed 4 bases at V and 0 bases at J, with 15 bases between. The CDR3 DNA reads TGTGCCAGCAGTTTGATGGGGACCTACATGAACACTGAAGCTTTCTTT. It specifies CASSLMGTYMNTEAFF.

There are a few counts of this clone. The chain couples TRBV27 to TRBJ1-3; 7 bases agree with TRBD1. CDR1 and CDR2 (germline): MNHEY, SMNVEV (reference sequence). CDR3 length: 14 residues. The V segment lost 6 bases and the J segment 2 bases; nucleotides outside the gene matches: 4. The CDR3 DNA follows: TGTGCCAGCAGGCTAACAGGGGCTGGAAACACCATATATTTT. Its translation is CASRLTGAGNTIYF.

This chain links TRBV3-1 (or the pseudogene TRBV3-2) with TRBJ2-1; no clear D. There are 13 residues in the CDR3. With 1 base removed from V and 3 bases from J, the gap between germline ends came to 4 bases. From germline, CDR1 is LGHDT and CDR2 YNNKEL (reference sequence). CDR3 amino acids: CASSQVRYNEQFF. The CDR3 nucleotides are TGTGCCAGCAGCCAAGTGCGCTACAATGAGCAGTTCTTC.

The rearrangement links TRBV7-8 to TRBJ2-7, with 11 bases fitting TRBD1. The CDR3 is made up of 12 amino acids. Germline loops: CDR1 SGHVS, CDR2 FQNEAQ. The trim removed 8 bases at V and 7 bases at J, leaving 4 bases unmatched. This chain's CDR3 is CASGQGAGEQYF. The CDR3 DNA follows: TGTGCCAGCGGACAGGGGGCGGGGGAGCAGTACTTC.

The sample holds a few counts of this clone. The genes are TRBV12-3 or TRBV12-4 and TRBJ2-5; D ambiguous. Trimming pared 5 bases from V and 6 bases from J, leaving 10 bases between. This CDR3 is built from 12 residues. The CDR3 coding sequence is TGTGCCAGCAGTCCGACTGGAAAGACCCAGTACTTC. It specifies CASSPTGKTQYF.